What follows are 6 T cell receptor beta chains derived from one specimen sequenced in a study of CD8+CD57+ T cells in acquired aplastic anemia. It was genomic DNA that served as the template for profiling TCR beta VDJ and CDR3. Using its own MiXCR run on the reads, TCRdb lists one record per CDR3 protein. The sample comprises a few hundred thousand distinct CDR3 sequences, around 32% of which are singletons, and 0.95% to 1.2% rests with the top ten. Sequencing used sorted CD4+, CD8+, or CD8+CD57+ T cells (not recorded which) from PBMCs. Source of these receptors: a human donor in good health, serving as a control.

This clonotype was counted between two and nine times. The chain uses TRBV12-3 or TRBV12-4 and TRBJ2-3; 8 bases line up with TRBD2. The V segment lost 2 bases and the J segment 6 bases; nucleotides outside the gene matches: 7. The CDR3 loop spans 15 amino acids. The CDR3 bases are TGTGCCAGCAGTTTAAATGTCGGGGGGGCGGATACGCAGTATTTT. Translated: CASSLNVGGADTQYF.

In the case of this clonotype: A much larger clone lies one base from this, so it may be a read error. This chain links TRBV19 with TRBJ1-1, with D tentatively TRBD1 (5 bases). Per the germline V gene, CDR1 is LNHDA and CDR2 is SQIVND (reference sequence). V was pared by 6 bases and J by 3 bases, with 23 bases between. This CDR3 comprises 17 residues. CDR3 protein: CASSRPWAQGPYTEAFF. The CDR3 coding sequence is TGTGCCAGTAGCCGACCTTGGGCCCAGGGTCCGTACACTGAAGCTTTCTTT.

This clonotype was counted once. The chain combines TRBV25-1 with TRBJ2-7, with D unclear. In germline, CDR1 is MGHDK, CDR2 SYGVNS. The CDR3 is made up of 13 amino acids. Trimming left V 0 bases short and J 8 bases short, with 11 bases between. CDR3 DNA: TGTGCCAGCAGTGAATATAAGCAGGCTAAGCAGTACTTC. Translated, it gives CASSEYKQAKQYF.

This sequence joins TRBV30 and TRBJ2-1; unclear D gene. V was cut by 3 bases and J by 7 bases, with 4 bases left in between. Germline values: CDR1 GTSNPN, CDR2 SVGIG (reference sequence). This CDR3 has 10 amino acids. As DNA, the CDR3 is TGTGCCTGGAGCCGAAATGAGCAGTTCTTC. Protein product: CAWSRNEQFF.

This clonotype occurred many times. The chain is built from TRBV29-1 and TRBJ2-3, with TRBD1 matching 7 bases. Looked up from germline, CDR1 is SQVTM and CDR2 is ANQGSEA. The V segment lost 6 bases and the J segment 0 bases; nucleotides outside the gene matches: 0. This CDR3 is built from 12 residues. CDR3 DNA sequence: TGCAGCGTACAGGGGAGCACAGATACGCAGTATTTT. Its protein product is CSVQGSTDTQYF.

This clonotype has at least ten counts. The gene calls are TRBV19 and TRBJ1-1, with TRBD1 matching 8 bases. Per the germline V gene, CDR1 is LNHDA and CDR2 is SQIVND (reference sequence). This CDR3 region has 17 residues. The trim removed 3 bases at V and 0 bases at J, leaving 9 bases unmatched. CDR3 amino acids: CASSMEGQVFMNTEAFF. In DNA, the CDR3 is TGTGCCAGTAGTATGGAGGGACAGGTTTTTATGAACACTGAAGCTTTCTTT.